Listed below are T cell receptor beta chains from one sample, sequenced in a study of blood T cell repertoires in COVID-19. Sequencing was performed with immunoSEQ multiplex PCR; in TCRdb, only in-frame clones are kept and a portion is missing. The table has 57,000 or so clones, around 79% seen once. The sequencing input was peripheral blood. The receptors derive from a man aged 55 to 69 with acute or convalescent COVID-19. Each CDR3 is given with its conserved first and last residue. Clone size, where shown, is once, few, many, or a class for clones that have expanded.

V gene: TRBV18; clone size: -; CDR3 length: 18; J gene: TRBJ2-5; CDR3 protein: CASSFRQGLLAGGETQYF
V gene: TRBV28; clone size: medium-sized; CDR3 length: 15; J gene: TRBJ2-7; CDR3 protein: CASSLLALGSYEQYF
V gene: TRBV24-1; clone size: -; CDR3 length: 12; J gene: TRBJ1-2; CDR3 protein: CATSDLASGYTF
V gene: TRBV7-5; clone size: medium-sized; CDR3 length: 15; J gene: TRBJ2-7; CDR3 protein: CARSARLAGGGEQYF
V gene: TRBV7-9; clone size: -; CDR3 length: 13; J gene: TRBJ2-3; CDR3 protein: CASSLILSDTQYF
V gene: TRBV7-7; clone size: few; CDR3 length: 14; J gene: TRBJ2-2; CDR3 protein: CASARDRVGGELFF
V gene: TRBV9; clone size: once; CDR3 length: 16; J gene: TRBJ2-1; CDR3 protein: CASSVLLAGGPQEQFF
V gene: TRBV24-1; clone size: -; CDR3 length: 18; J gene: TRBJ2-5; CDR3 protein: CATADRGPTTGGGETQYF
V gene: TRBV5-6; clone size: -; CDR3 length: 15; J gene: TRBJ1-2; CDR3 protein: CASSPEGGAVDGYTF
V gene: TRBV6-4; clone size: -; CDR3 length: 17; J gene: TRBJ2-3; CDR3 protein: CASSVAPGQGPTDTQYF
V gene: TRBV7-8; clone size: -; CDR3 length: 15; J gene: TRBJ2-7; CDR3 protein: CASRREQGPSGEQYF